This T cell receptor (beta chain) derives from a study of blood T cells in healthy people across ages. Study findings and constraints: Unsorted PBMC material precluded a definitive naive versus antigen-experienced comparison. Observed TCR beta diversity showed a strong correlation with the percentage of naive T cells as measured by flow cytometry.

Details on this clonotype: Its target is not known.

The CDR3 spans 14 residues. Germline loops: CDR1 DFQATT, CDR2 SNEGSKA (reference sequence). For the second PCR, which ran for about 6 to 11 cycles, a sample-barcoded 5' primer and a J-beta primer mix were used. TCRdb reprocessed the 5' RACE reads with MiXCR, giving one entry per CDR3 protein. The repertoire holds roughly 1,800,000 distinct CDR3 sequences, with around 50% as singletons. The origin of this receptor is a middle-aged woman in good health. V usage is TRBV20-1 and J usage is TRBJ2-4; TRBD1 aligns across 11 bases. The last part of the DNA fits TRBJ2-7 better; the J call may be wrong. Sequenced input: blood. The CDR3 is CSARTGGEVYEQYF. The CDR3 nucleotides are TGCAGTGCCAGGACAGGGGGCGAAGTCTACGAGCAGTACTTC.